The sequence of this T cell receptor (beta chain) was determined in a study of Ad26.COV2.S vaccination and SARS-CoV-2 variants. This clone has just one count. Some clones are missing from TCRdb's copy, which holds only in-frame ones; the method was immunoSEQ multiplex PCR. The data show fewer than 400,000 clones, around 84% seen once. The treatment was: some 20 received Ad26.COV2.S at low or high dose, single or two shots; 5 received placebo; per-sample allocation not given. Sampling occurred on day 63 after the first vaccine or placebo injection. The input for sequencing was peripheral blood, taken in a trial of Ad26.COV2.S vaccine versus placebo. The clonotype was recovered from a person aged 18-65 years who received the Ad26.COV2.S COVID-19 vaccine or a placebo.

The CDR3 protein is CSGSREETQYF. In nucleotides, the CDR3 is TGCAGCGGGTCCAGGGAAGAGACCCAGTACTTC. The genes are TRBV29-1 and TRBJ2-5; D might be TRBD1 (5 bases). The germline V and J ends were trimmed by 7 bases and 3 bases, with 9 bases remaining between them. Germline-derived CDR1 and CDR2 are SQVTM and ANQGSEA. The CDR3 has 11 residues.